Below, 8 T cell receptor beta chains from the same sample are listed, as sequenced in a study of STAT3 mutations in large granular lymphocyte leukemia. Repertoires were generated with immunoSEQ multiplex PCR, while TCRdb's copy carries only in-frame clones and drops some. In the table there are more than 15,000 clones, 92% of which are singletons. Points from the study as a whole: In T-cell large granular lymphocyte leukemia, about half of patients showed multiple immunodominant subclonotypes.

Their target antigens are unknown. The sample comprised peripheral blood mononuclear cells. The receptors derive from a man in his sixties with T-cell large granular lymphocyte leukemia. Some clones in this sample may be carry-over from other donors' samples.

The CDR3 nucleotides are TGCGCCAGCAGCTTGGGCCGACCTGAGGGAAGCACAGATACGCAGTATTTT. Translation: CASSLGRPEGSTDTQYF. The chain has TRBV5-1 and TRBJ2-3, with TRBD2 as a possible D gene (5 bases). CDR3 size: 17 residues. The germline gives CDR1 SGHRS, CDR2 YFSETQ. The ends were cut back, 0 bases at V and 0 bases at J, with 14 bases in the middle.

J is TRBJ1-5 and V is TRBV28, with 7 nucleotides matching TRBD1. The length of the CDR3 is 13 residues. V shed 6 bases, J shed 5 bases, and the junction held 4 bases outside the gene matches. The germline CDR1 and CDR2 sequences are MDHEN and SYDVKM. The CDR3 coding sequence is TGTGCCAGCAGGGGACAGTTTCATCAGCCCCAGCATTTT. Amino acids: CASRGQFHQPQHF.

Here the CDR3 DNA reads TGTGCCAGCAGCTTGGGGCAGGGGGGCACTGAAGCTTTCTTT. Amino acids: CASSLGQGGTEAFF. This sequence joins TRBV5-4 and TRBJ1-1; the match to TRBD1 covers 7 bases. CDR3 length equals 14 residues. Germline V gene lookup returns CDR1 SGHNT and CDR2 YYREEE (reference sequence). V shed 0 bases, J shed 4 bases, and the junction held 3 bases outside the gene matches.

The chain joins TRBV19 to TRBJ2-2; D ambiguous. The CDR3 loop spans 17 amino acids. V lost 3 bases to trimming and J lost 5 bases, with 19 bases between them. Germline CDR1 and CDR2: LNHDA and SQIVND (reference sequence). The CDR3 bases are TGTGCCAGTAGTATTCAAGTTGGTAGACTGGGGACCGGGGAGCTGTTTTTT. Its translation is CASSIQVGRLGTGELFF. Full variable domain (outside the CDR3, taken from reference TRBV19 and TRBJ2-2): DGGITQSPKYLFRKEGQNVTLSCEQNLNHDAMYWYRQDPGQGLRLIYYSQIVNDFQKGDIAEGYSVSREKKESFPLTVTSAQKNPTAFYLCASSIQVGRLGTGELFFGEGSRLTVL.

The chain employs TRBV7-9 and TRBJ2-5; no reliable D call. Germline CDR1 SEHNR, CDR2 FQNEAQ (reference sequence). The CDR3 runs 11 residues. Trimming took off 5 bases at V and 1 base at J, with 2 bases between the two ends. For the CDR3, the DNA is TGTGCCAGCAGCGCCCAAGAGACCCAGTACTTC. Its protein is CASSAQETQYF.

V gene TRBV9 combines with J gene TRBJ2-2; perhaps TRBD2 as D (6 bases). The CDR3 has 15 amino acids. The ends were cut back, 2 bases at V and 1 base at J, with 9 bases in the middle. Germline CDR1 is SGDLS and CDR2 is YYNGEE. The CDR3 DNA follows: TGTGCCAGCAGCGTCGGGACTTGGAACACCGGGGAGCTGTTTTTT. Its translation is CASSVGTWNTGELFF. The full variable domain, rest sourced from reference TRBV9 and TRBJ2-2, is DSGVTQTPKHLITATGQRVTLRCSPRSGDLSVYWYQQSLDQGLQFLIQYYNGEERAKGNILERFSAQQFPDLHSELNLSSLELGDSALYFCASSVGTWNTGELFFGEGSRLTVL.

This chain links TRBV5-1 with TRBJ1-1; D call uncertain. Germline CDR1 SGHRS, CDR2 YFSETQ. This CDR3 has 14 amino acids. V lost 1 base and J 1 base, leaving 8 bases between the germline ends. The CDR3 bases are TGCGCCAGCAGCTTGACCACTGAGAACACTGAAGCTTTCTTT. Translation gives CASSLTTENTEAFF.

This clone was found once. CDR3 sequence: CASRPGQFNEKLFF. DNA for the CDR3: TGTGCCAGCCGACCGGGACAATTTAATGAAAAACTGTTTTTT. V is TRBV27 and J is TRBJ1-4, with D perhaps TRBD1 (6 bases). Germline CDR1 is MNHEY and CDR2 is SMNVEV (reference sequence). Trimming stripped 8 bases from V and 4 bases from J, with 14 bases between. This CDR3 is built from 14 residues.